The next 31 T cell receptor beta chains were all read from a single sample in a study of T-cell reconstitution after alpha-beta-depleted transplantation in children. Using unique molecular identifiers, the investigators prepared the TCRbeta library. TCRdb reprocessed the PCR reads with MiXCR, giving one entry per CDR3 protein. The repertoire includes approximately 210,000 distinct CDR3 sequences, approximately 15% of them detected once, and 40% to 50% sits in the top ten. This specimen was PBMCs, mostly from graft donor cells, taken 360 days after TCRalphabeta/CD19-depleted stem cell transplant. The receptor set was obtained from a male patient between 2 and 9 years old who had a stem cell transplant for acute lymphoblastic leukemia, so the T cells may come from the graft donor.

This clonotype occurred a few times. The chain is built from TRBV29-1 and TRBJ2-1; D may be TRBD2 (5 bases). V lost 3 bases and J 0 bases, leaving 9 bases between the germline ends. Germline V gene data show CDR1 as SQVTM and CDR2 as ANQGSEA. The CDR3 consists of 14 residues. CDR3 loop: CSVDDTSSYNEQFF. CDR3 DNA: TGCAGCGTTGACGACACTAGCTCCTACAATGAGCAGTTCTTC.

This sequence joins TRBV12-3 or TRBV12-4 and TRBJ2-7, with a tentative D call TRBD1 (6 bases). The CDR3 spans 14 residues. V was shortened by 3 bases and J by 3 bases, with 12 bases between the two germline ends. The CDR3 loop reads CASSFTGPLYEQYF. CDR3 coding DNA: TGTGCCAGCAGTTTCACAGGGCCCCTCTACGAGCAGTACTTC.

There are a few counts of this clonotype. J is TRBJ2-1 and V is TRBV3-1; D call uncertain. V was shortened by 2 bases and J by 0 bases, with 8 bases between the two germline ends. CDR1 LGHDT and CDR2 YNNKEL come from the germline V gene (reference sequence). The CDR3 loop spans 15 amino acids. The CDR3 sequence: CASSQRRSSYNEQFF. DNA for the CDR3: TGTGCCAGCAGCCAACGACGGAGCTCCTACAATGAGCAGTTCTTC.

This chain connects TRBV6-9 to TRBJ2-4, with no clear D. V dropped 2 bases and J dropped 0 bases, with 5 bases sitting between them. Germline CDR1 is MNHGY and CDR2 is SVAAGI. The CDR3 runs to 14 residues. This chain's CDR3 is CASSYGGAKNIQYF. The CDR3 nucleotides read TGTGCCAGCAGTTATGGCGGAGCCAAAAACATTCAGTACTTC.

This chain joins TRBV29-1 and TRBJ2-1, with D hard to call. Germline V CDR1 and CDR2: SQVTM, ANQGSEA. V dropped 0 bases and J dropped 6 bases, with 9 bases sitting between them. The CDR3 contains 13 residues. CDR3 DNA: TGCAGCGTTGAAGATCTGACCCCCAATGAGCAGTTCTTC. It specifies CSVEDLTPNEQFF.

This clonotype showed up just a few times. The gene calls are TRBV5-1 and TRBJ1-4, with no clear D. From germline, CDR1 is SGHRS and CDR2 YFSETQ. V was cut by 4 bases and J by 4 bases, with 23 bases left in between. The CDR3 length is 18 residues. The CDR3 DNA is TGCGCCAGCAGCGAAAAATTTTGGACCCTTGGGGTTAATGAAAAACTGTTTTTT. As protein: CASSEKFWTLGVNEKLFF.

This clonotype was detected a few times. This chain connects TRBV27 to TRBJ2-2; a weak D match, TRBD1 (6 bases). There are 15 residues in the CDR3. Germline loops: CDR1 MNHEY, CDR2 SMNVEV (reference sequence). V was pared by 3 bases and J by 2 bases, with 10 bases between. CDR3 sequence (DNA): TGTGCCAGCAGTTTCCGGACAGACAACACCGGGGAGCTGTTTTTT. This encodes CASSFRTDNTGELFF.

V and J are TRBV10-2 and TRBJ2-4; D might be TRBD1 (5 bases). V lost 2 bases and J 0 bases, leaving 5 bases between the germline ends. CDR1 is WSHSY, CDR2 SAAADI, per germline. There are 14 residues in the CDR3. CDR3 residues: CASSEGAAKNIQYF. In DNA form, the CDR3 reads TGCGCCAGCAGTGAGGGGGCAGCCAAAAACATTCAGTACTTC.

This clonotype was recorded a few times. The chain uses TRBV6-1 and TRBJ2-7; TRBD1 agrees at 7 bases. Germline CDR1 is MNHNS and CDR2 is SASEGT. V gave up 6 bases and J gave up 0 bases; unmatched junction bases: 11. The CDR3 contains 16 residues. CDR3 DNA sequence: TGTGCCAGCAGCCGACGTTCCGGGACAGACTCCTACGAGCAGTACTTC. Its translation: CASSRRSGTDSYEQYF.

This sequence joins TRBV3-1 and TRBJ1-3, with a possible D match to TRBD1 (6 bases). V shed 1 base and J shed 3 bases, with 16 bases lying between them. Per germline, CDR1 LGHDT and CDR2 YNNKEL (reference sequence). CDR3 length: 17 amino acids. This chain's CDR3 is CASSQVNPGHRGNTIYF. DNA for the CDR3: TGTGCCAGCAGCCAAGTGAACCCGGGACACCGTGGAAACACCATATATTTT.

The chain carries TRBV29-1 and TRBJ2-2; D gene uncertain. Trimming pared 2 bases from V and 6 bases from J, leaving 10 bases between. The germline CDR1 and CDR2 sequences are SQVTM and ANQGSEA. CDR3 length: 13 residues. CDR3 amino acids: CSVERIVAGELFF. DNA of the CDR3: TGCAGCGTTGAACGGATCGTGGCCGGGGAGCTGTTTTTT.

The J gene is TRBJ2-3, the V gene TRBV3-1, with a tentative D call TRBD2 (6 bases). V was shortened by 6 bases and J by 6 bases, with 16 bases between the two germline ends. The CDR3 is 14 residues long. Per germline, CDR1 LGHDT and CDR2 YNNKEL (reference sequence). Written as DNA, the CDR3 is TGTGCCAGCAGACCGGAGGGGCTGGCGGATACGCAGTATTTT. Its protein product is CASRPEGLADTQYF.

The chain employs TRBV7-2 and TRBJ2-1; TRBD1 might be the D (5 bases). The CDR3 is 14 amino acids. V was trimmed by 3 bases and J by 8 bases, leaving 14 bases between them. Germline values: CDR1 SGHTA, CDR2 FQGNSA. The CDR3, as DNA: TGTGCCAGCAGCTTGGTCAGGGTGGGGCATGAGCAGTTCTTC. This sequence encodes CASSLVRVGHEQFF.

This chain connects TRBV7-2 to TRBJ1-5; D not certain. Per germline, CDR1 SGHTA and CDR2 FQGNSA. The germline V and J ends were trimmed by 2 bases and 4 bases, with 9 bases remaining between them. The CDR3 length is 14 residues. CDR3 sequence: CASSLIEGNQPQHF. CDR3 DNA: TGTGCCAGCAGCTTAATAGAAGGGAATCAGCCCCAGCATTTT.

The chain couples TRBV9 to TRBJ2-1; D may be TRBD2 (7 bases). The CDR3 has 16 amino acids. Germline loops: CDR1 SGDLS, CDR2 YYNGEE. The V and J ends lost 0 bases and 2 bases respectively, with 12 bases between them. The CDR3 DNA reads as TGTGCCAGCAGCGTAGGAGGAGGGGGGGCCTACAATGAGCAGTTCTTC. This sequence encodes CASSVGGGGAYNEQFF.

This clonotype was picked up a small number of times. The chain joins TRBV29-1 to TRBJ2-2; no clear D. CDR3 size: 15 residues. Trimming cost V 1 base and J 8 bases, with 17 bases left between them. In germline, CDR1 is SQVTM, CDR2 ANQGSEA. CDR3 DNA: TGCAGCGTTGAAGTGACGGTTAAGAAGGCTGGGGAGCTGTTTTTT. This encodes CSVEVTVKKAGELFF.

In this sample, this clonotype turned up a few times. The chain employs TRBV20-1 and TRBJ1-2; D possibly corresponds to TRBD1 (5 bases). V was pared by 3 bases and J by 4 bases, with 9 bases between. CDR3 length equals 12 residues. Germline V gene data show CDR1 as DFQATT and CDR2 as SNEGSKA (reference sequence). CDR3 loop: CSARDNTYGYTF. CDR3 nucleotides: TGCAGTGCTAGGGACAACACCTATGGCTACACCTTC.

The V call is TRBV20-1, the J call TRBJ2-1; 13 nucleotides agree with TRBD2. Germline CDR1 DFQATT, CDR2 SNEGSKA (reference sequence). This CDR3 has 18 residues. The ends lost 3 bases at V and 0 bases at J; junction bases unmatched: 8. The CDR3 spells CSARGTSGDRSSYNEQFF. As DNA, the CDR3 is TGCAGTGCTAGGGGGACTAGCGGGGATCGAAGCTCCTACAATGAGCAGTTCTTC.

A few counts support this clonotype. The chain recombines TRBV20-1 with TRBJ1-1, with D tentatively TRBD1 (5 bases). V lost 4 bases and J 0 bases, leaving 9 bases between the germline ends. The CDR3 contains 13 residues. The germline V gene encodes CDR1 DFQATT and CDR2 SNEGSKA (reference sequence). DNA of the CDR3: TGCAGTGCTAAGCGGACAATGAACACTGAAGCTTTCTTT. Its translation: CSAKRTMNTEAFF.

The CDR3, as DNA: TGTGCCTGGAGCCGGGGGGGTGCTGGCAATCAGCCCCAGCATTTT. It codes for CAWSRGGAGNQPQHF. The chain joins TRBV30 to TRBJ1-5, with D possibly being TRBD1 (5 bases). Germline V gives CDR1 GTSNPN, CDR2 SVGIG (reference sequence). V was cut by 3 bases and J by 2 bases, with 14 bases left in between. This CDR3 region has 15 residues.

This clonotype was counted ten times or more. This chain joins TRBV12-3 or TRBV12-4 and TRBJ1-1; no reliable D call. CDR3 size: 14 residues. V was shortened by 1 base and J by 8 bases, with 14 bases between the two germline ends. CDR3 DNA sequence: TGTGCCAGCAGTTTAGTTAACGGGAGACCCGAAGCTTTCTTT. Translated, it gives CASSLVNGRPEAFF.

The chain couples TRBV24-1 to TRBJ2-1; 9 bases are a match to TRBD1. Germline CDR1 KGHDR, CDR2 SFDVKD. J was trimmed by 4 bases and V by 1 base; bases with no gene match: 1. The length of the CDR3 is 15 residues. The CDR3 DNA follows: TGTGCCACCAGTGATTTAGGGACAGGGTACAATGAGCAGTTCTTC. It yields the protein CATSDLGTGYNEQFF.

The chain recombines TRBV29-1 with TRBJ2-7, with a possible D match to TRBD2 (5 bases). Trimming shortened V by 7 bases and J by 0 bases, and 10 bases separated the two germline ends. There are 12 residues in the CDR3. The germline gives CDR1 SQVTM, CDR2 ANQGSEA. The CDR3 region is CSGGGSSYEQYF. CDR3 bases: TGCAGCGGGGGTGGGAGCTCCTACGAGCAGTACTTC.

The V and J genes are TRBV15 and TRBJ1-1; 7 positions agree with TRBD1. The CDR3 extends over 13 amino acids. With 3 bases clipped from V and 4 bases from J, the junction kept 2 bases outside the gene matches. Germline CDR1 reads LNHNV; CDR2 reads YYDKDF (reference sequence). The CDR3 protein is CATSRTGSTEAFF. The CDR3 DNA is TGTGCCACCAGCAGGACAGGGAGCACTGAAGCTTTCTTT. Full variable domain (rest looked up from reference TRBV15 and TRBJ1-1): DAMVIQNPRYQVTQFGKPVTLSCSQTLNHNVMYWYQQKSSQAPKLLFHYYDKDFNNEADTPDNFQSRRPNTSFCFLDIRSPGLGDTAMYLCATSRTGSTEAFFGQGTRLTVV.

This clonotype was detected many times. J is TRBJ2-2 and V is TRBV29-1; unclear D gene. The germline V gene has CDR1 SQVTM and CDR2 ANQGSEA. This CDR3 is built from 15 residues. Between the trimmed V and J ends, which lost 6 bases and 4 bases, there was a span of 18 bases. CDR3 region: CSVGSGWSSTGELFF. The CDR3 DNA is TGCAGCGTGGGATCCGGATGGTCGAGCACCGGGGAGCTGTTTTTT.

This clonotype came up once. The chain carries TRBV4-3 and TRBJ2-1, with D unresolved. This CDR3 has 17 residues. Germline values: CDR1 LGHNA, CDR2 YSLEER. V lost 4 bases and J lost 6, with 22 bases in between. CDR3: CASSLSLSKSNANEQFF. The CDR3 region has the DNA TGCGCCAGCAGCCTCTCATTGAGCAAATCTAACGCCAATGAGCAGTTCTTC.

On this clonotype: At one of its ends the junction is not consistent with the germline gene, which may arise from a read error. This rearrangement joins TRBV12-3 or TRBV12-4 to TRBJ1-2, with 7 bases aligning to TRBD1. The CDR3 runs 15 residues. The CDR3 region has the DNA TGTGCCAGCAGTATAGCGGGACAGTATAACTATGGCTACACCTTC. Protein product: CASSIAGQYNYGYTF.

The chain carries TRBV5-1 and TRBJ2-3; D uncertain. The CDR3 runs 11 residues. The germline V gene has CDR1 SGHRS and CDR2 YFSETQ. The V gene lost 4 bases and the J gene lost 7 bases, with 7 bases spanning the gap. CDR3 DNA sequence: TGCGCCAGCAGCCTTGACAATACGCAGTATTTT. Protein: CASSLDNTQYF.

The J gene is TRBJ2-7, the V gene TRBV5-5; 7 nucleotides align to TRBD2. There are 14 residues in the CDR3. The V gene's germline CDR1 is SGHKS and CDR2 YYEKEE (reference sequence). Trimming at V came to 4 bases and at J to 2 bases, leaving 6 bases not matched to a gene. CDR3 protein: CASSRDYDPYEQYF. CDR3 nucleotides: TGTGCCAGCAGCAGGGACTATGATCCCTACGAGCAGTACTTC.

The chain recombines TRBV4-2 with TRBJ2-2; D ambiguous. The germline V gene encodes CDR1 LGHNA and CDR2 YNFKEQ. Trimming shortened V by 2 bases and J by 7 bases, and 11 bases separated the two germline ends. The CDR3 is 14 amino acids. CDR3 loop: CASSQKSSLGELFF. The CDR3 nucleotides are TGTGCCAGCAGCCAAAAGTCCAGTCTCGGGGAGCTGTTTTTT.

J is TRBJ2-3 and V is TRBV4-2; D assignment may be TRBD1 or TRBD2 (5 bases each). Germline V lookup: CDR1 LGHNA, CDR2 YNFKEQ. V lost 1 base, J lost 2 bases, and 13 bases lay in between. The length of the CDR3 is 16 residues. The CDR3 is CASSQAGQGYTDTQYF. In DNA form, the CDR3 reads TGTGCCAGCAGCCAAGCGGGGCAGGGCTACACAGATACGCAGTATTTT.